This T cell receptor (beta chain) was obtained from a study of cytomegalovirus exposure and HLA in healthy donors. Whole-study results and caveats: Many donors carried some public TCRs, although rarity characterized most TCR sequences. Among the most significant clusters, several appeared linked to common viral pathogens in a later analysis.

Turning to this clone: Antigen: not known.

CDR3 length: 13 amino acids. Germline-derived CDR1 and CDR2 are SEHNR and FQNEAQ (reference sequence). Trimming stripped 4 bases from V and 3 bases from J, with 10 bases between. Researchers ran the PCR with 60 Vbeta and 13 Jbeta primers. The repertoire was sequenced with immunoSEQ multiplex PCR; TCRdb's copy has only in-frame clones and lacks some. The sample includes 150,000 to 200,000 clones, approximately 67% seen only once; the top ten take over 2.5%. This receptor was obtained from a man aged 35 to 55 in good health and CMV-seronegative. This chain joins TRBV7-9 and TRBJ2-7, with a weak D call TRBD1 (6 bases). Material: PBMCs. The CDR3 loop is CASSSGDNYEQYF. In DNA, the CDR3 is TGTGCCAGCAGCTCAGGGGACAACTACGAGCAGTACTTC.